The 18 T cell receptor beta chains in this list originate from one sample, sequenced in a study of spatial heterogeneity in lung cancer. A single record per CDR3 protein comes from TCRdb applying MiXCR to the 5' RACE reads. The table records more than 85,000 distinct CDR3 sequences, around 10% of them present only once. Noted time point: sample taken at primary tumor resection. Sequencing was performed on whole RNA extracted from tumor and nontumor lung tissue, or from frozen PBMC, and the material was left unsorted. The sample in question was PBMCs, obtained at surgery. The origin of the receptors is a male donor with early-stage non-small cell lung cancer.

This clonotype was seen ten or more times. The chain recombines TRBV6-9 with TRBJ2-7; a possible D gene is TRBD1 (6 bases). The CDR3 contains 14 residues. CDR1 and CDR2 from the germline V gene are MNHGY and SVAAGI. V shed 7 bases and J shed 0 bases, with 13 bases lying between them. CDR3 protein: CASIGQRSSYEQYF. CDR3 DNA: TGTGCCAGCATCGGACAGAGAAGCTCCTACGAGCAGTACTTC.

This clonotype was detected only a few times. J is TRBJ2-7 and V is TRBV23-1; 7 bases agree with TRBD1. TRBV23-1 is sorted into the ORF group, with uncertain function. Trimming took 1 base from V and 2 from J; bases not matched to a gene: 17. This CDR3 has 19 residues. The CDR3 loop is CASSQYPPKDRPKTYEQYF. The CDR3 region has the DNA TGCGCCAGCAGTCAATACCCTCCCAAGGACAGGCCGAAAACCTACGAGCAGTACTTC.

This clonotype was counted only a few times. V gene TRBV6-5 combines with J gene TRBJ1-6, with TRBD1 matching 8 bases. Germline lookup yields CDR1 MNHEY and CDR2 SVGAGI. V was pared by 2 bases and J by 7 bases, with 4 bases of the junction left unmatched. The CDR3 sequence is 15 residues long. The CDR3 nucleotides are TGTGCCAGCAGTTACCGGACAGGGTGGAATTCACCCCTCCACTTT. Translated, it gives CASSYRTGWNSPLHF.

This clonotype turned up a few times. The chain recombines TRBV7-4 with TRBJ1-5; 9 bases are a match to TRBD1. CDR3 size: 15 residues. CDR1 is SGHVT, CDR2 SQSDAQ, per germline. After removal of 1 base from V and 3 bases from J, the junction contained 1 base not matched to a gene. The chain's CDR3 is CASSLEQGANQPQHF. CDR3 in DNA: TGTGCCAGCAGCTTAGAACAGGGGGCCAATCAGCCCCAGCATTTT.

This clonotype was seen a handful of times. The chain recombines TRBV18 with TRBJ2-1, with 16 bases fitting TRBD2. The CDR3 extends over 15 amino acids. With V trimmed by 5 bases and J by 8 bases, 3 bases remained unmatched. Germline V gene sequence: CDR1 KGHSH, CDR2 LQKENI. This CDR3 is CASSYGTSGRDEQFF. The CDR3, as DNA: TGTGCCAGCTCATACGGGACTAGCGGGAGGGATGAGCAGTTCTTC.

Ten or more counts support this clonotype. This chain connects TRBV3-1 to TRBJ2-3; 8 bases agree with TRBD1. Germline lookup yields CDR1 LGHDT and CDR2 YNNKEL (reference sequence). The V and J ends lost 0 bases and 2 bases, in that order; junction bases with no gene match: 10. The CDR3 extends over 18 amino acids. This CDR3 is CASSQDWRGTGYTDTQYF. In nucleotides, the CDR3 is TGTGCCAGCAGCCAAGATTGGAGGGGGACAGGCTACACAGATACGCAGTATTTT.

CDR3 sequence reads: CSAPLAGGPNTQYF. The CDR3, as DNA: TGCAGTGCTCCGTTAGCGGGAGGGCCGAATACGCAGTATTTT. V gene TRBV20-1 combines with J gene TRBJ2-3, with 11 nucleotides matching TRBD2. This CDR3 has 14 amino acids. After removal of 5 bases from V and 7 bases from J, the junction contained 8 bases not matched to a gene. CDR1 DFQATT and CDR2 SNEGSKA come from the germline V gene (reference sequence).

In its sample, this clonotype was seen many times. The V call is TRBV2, the J call TRBJ1-6; D ambiguous. Per the germline V gene, CDR1 is SNHLY and CDR2 is FYNNEI. CDR3 length: 15 amino acids. V gave up 5 bases and J gave up 5 bases, with 13 bases separating them. The CDR3 sequence is CASSTLRRDNSPLHF. The CDR3 DNA reads as TGTGCCAGCAGTACCCTCCGACGGGATAATTCACCCCTCCACTTT.

This sequence joins TRBV6-1 and TRBJ1-5; TRBD1 is a possible D gene (5 bases). Germline CDR1 and CDR2: MNHNS and SASEGT. V was trimmed by 1 base and J by 4 bases, leaving 5 bases between them. The CDR3 runs 13 residues. This CDR3 is CASSEGGNQPQHF. The DNA of the CDR3 is TGTGCCAGCAGTGAAGGGGGGAATCAGCCCCAGCATTTT.

The CDR3 bases are TGTGCCAGCAGTTTAGGCGGGACAGGTCTAAGGGATACGCAGTATTTT. Protein product: CASSLGGTGLRDTQYF. V and J are TRBV27 and TRBJ2-3; TRBD1 matches at 8 bases. CDR3 length: 16 residues. Germline CDR1 reads MNHEY; CDR2 reads SMNVEV (reference sequence). The V segment lost 2 bases and the J segment 6 bases; nucleotides outside the gene matches: 10.

The chain carries TRBV7-2 and TRBJ2-2; the D is unclear. V gave up 6 bases and J gave up 0 bases, with 8 bases separating them. This CDR3 spans 14 amino acids. Looked up from germline, CDR1 is SGHTA and CDR2 is FQGNSA. The DNA for the CDR3 is TGTGCCAGCAGTCCCTGGTCGAACACCGGGGAGCTGTTTTTT. Its translation is CASSPWSNTGELFF. The variable domain in full, completed from reference TRBV7-2 and TRBJ2-2, reads GAGVSQSPSNKVTEKGKDVELRCDPISGHTALYWYRQSLGQGLEFLIYFQGNSAPDKSGLPSDRFSAERTGGSVSTLTIQRTQQEDSAVYLCASSPWSNTGELFFGEGSRLTVL.

The chain uses TRBV15 and TRBJ2-7; TRBD2 aligns across 12 bases. Trimming at V came to 3 bases and at J to 3 bases, leaving 6 bases not matched to a gene. Germline V CDR1 and CDR2: LNHNV, YYDKDF (reference sequence). This CDR3 is 16 amino acids long. The CDR3: CATSSGGTSGLYEQYF. The CDR3 nucleotides are TGTGCCACCAGCAGTGGTGGGACTAGCGGGCTCTACGAGCAGTACTTC.

This clonotype was seen a handful of times. The rearrangement links TRBV25-1 to TRBJ2-5, with 8 bases matching TRBD2. Germline CDR1 is MGHDK and CDR2 is SYGVNS. The CDR3 extends over 17 amino acids. After removal of 8 bases from V and 5 bases from J, the junction contained 19 bases not matched to a gene. This CDR3 reads CASAPATPAGVGETQYF. The CDR3 region has the DNA TGTGCCAGCGCCCCGGCGACTCCAGCGGGAGTAGGTGAGACCCAGTACTTC.

This clonotype was seen more than once but under ten times. This chain uses TRBV3-1 with TRBJ2-1; no firm D call. The CDR3 consists of 17 residues. From germline, CDR1 is LGHDT and CDR2 YNNKEL (reference sequence). With 1 base removed from V and 4 bases from J, the gap between germline ends came to 17 bases. CDR3 loop: CASSQVGRNVAYNEQFF. Written as DNA, the CDR3 is TGTGCCAGCAGCCAAGTAGGTCGAAACGTAGCATACAATGAGCAGTTCTTC.

This clonotype came up once. Germline is not matched at one junction end, which may reflect a read error. The chain links TRBV28 to TRBJ2-7, with 8 bases aligning to TRBD2. CDR3 length: 11 residues. Germline V CDR1 and CDR2: MDHEN, SYDVKM. CDR3 coding DNA: TGTACCAGCAGTTTAGCGGGAGAGCAGTACTTC. Translation gives CTSSLAGEQYF.

This rearrangement joins TRBV28 to TRBJ2-1, with no clear D. The CDR3 spans 14 residues. V gave up 8 bases and J gave up 6 bases, with 17 bases separating them. Germline CDR1 is MDHEN and CDR2 is SYDVKM. The DNA of the CDR3 is TGTGCCAGCGGGGAACGCTATTTCCTCAATGAGCAGTTCTTC. Translated, it gives CASGERYFLNEQFF.

This clonotype was detected ten times or more. The V call is TRBV29-1, the J call TRBJ1-1, with 9 bases matching TRBD1. Per the germline V gene, CDR1 is SQVTM and CDR2 is ANQGSEA. CDR3 size: 12 residues. V gave up 7 bases and J gave up 3 bases; unmatched junction bases: 3. The CDR3 region has the DNA TGCAGCGGGAGACAGGGGGACACTGAAGCTTTCTTT. Its protein product is CSGRQGDTEAFF.

Details on this clonotype: A much larger clone is a single base away; this may be a read error. CDR3 sequence reads: CASSLQVGNIEAFF. For the CDR3, the DNA is TGTGCCAGCAGCTTACAGGTCGGGAACATTGAAGCTTTCTTT. The chain uses TRBV5-4 and TRBJ1-1; D may be TRBD1 (5 bases). This CDR3 region has 14 residues. CDR1 is SGHNT and CDR2 is YYREEE in the germline V gene (reference sequence).